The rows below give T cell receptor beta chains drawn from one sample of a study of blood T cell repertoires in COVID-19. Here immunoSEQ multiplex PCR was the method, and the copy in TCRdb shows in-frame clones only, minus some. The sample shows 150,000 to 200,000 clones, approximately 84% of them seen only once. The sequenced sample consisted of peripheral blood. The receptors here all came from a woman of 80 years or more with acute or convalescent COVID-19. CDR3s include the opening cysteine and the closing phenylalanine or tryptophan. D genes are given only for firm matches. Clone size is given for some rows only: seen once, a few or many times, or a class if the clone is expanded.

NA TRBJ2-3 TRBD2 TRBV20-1 TGCAGTGCTAGTAGCGGGAGGGCCGCAGATACGCAGTATTTT CSASSGRAADTQYF
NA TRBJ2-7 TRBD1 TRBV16 TGTGCCAGCAGCCAACCGGGACAGGGTTACGAGCAGTACTTC CASSQPGQGYEQYF
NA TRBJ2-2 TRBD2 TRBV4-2 TGTGCCAGCAGCTATGGACTAGCTAACACCGGGGAGCTGTTTTTT CASSYGLANTGELFF
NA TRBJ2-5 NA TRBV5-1 TGCGCCAGCAGCTACCAAGGATTAGCTCAAGAGACCCAGTACTTC CASSYQGLAQETQYF
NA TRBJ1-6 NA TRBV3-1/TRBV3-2 TGTGCCAGCAGCCAAGATCATGGGGAGGGTCCCAATCTCATTTATAATTCACCCCTCCACTTT CASSQDHGEGPNLIYNSPLHF
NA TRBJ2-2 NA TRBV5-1 TGCGCCAGCAGCTTGTTGGCGGGAAGCACCGGGGAGCTGTTTTTT CASSLLAGSTGELFF
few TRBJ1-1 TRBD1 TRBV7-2 TGTGCCAGCAGGCCGGACAGGTTTGATCCGAAAGCTTTCTTT CASRPDRFDPKAFF
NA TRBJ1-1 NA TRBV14 TGTGCCAGCAGCCAAGCCCGAGGGACTGAAGCTTTCTTT CASSQARGTEAFF
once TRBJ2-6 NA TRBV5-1 TGCGCCAGCAGTCGTTTGGGGAGCTCTGGGGCCAACGTCCTGACTTTC CASSRLGSSGANVLTF
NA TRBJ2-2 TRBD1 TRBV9 TGTGCCAGCAGAAGAACCGGGACAGGGGGCGGGACCGGGGAGCTGTTTTTT CASRRTGTGGGTGELFF
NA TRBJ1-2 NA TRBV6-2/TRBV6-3 TGTGCCAGCAGTCCCCCAGGGGAACCTAACTATGGCTACACCTTC CASSPPGEPNYGYTF
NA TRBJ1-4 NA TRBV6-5 TGTGCCAGCAAAAGGGCGGGTGAAAAACTGTTTTTT CASKRAGEKLFF
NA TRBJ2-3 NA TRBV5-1 TGCGCCAGCAGCTTGTTTTCTGGCGAGCGCCCAGATACGCAGTATTTT CASSLFSGERPDTQYF
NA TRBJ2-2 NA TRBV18 TGTGCCAGCTCACCACGAAGTCTAGCAAACACCGGGGAGCTGTTTTTT CASSPRSLANTGELFF
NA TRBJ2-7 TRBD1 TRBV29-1 TGCAGCGCCCTAAATAACCGGGACAGGGGTCGAAAGGGCTCCTACGAGCAGTACTTC CSALNNRDRGRKGSYEQYF
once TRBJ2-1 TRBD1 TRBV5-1 TGCGCCAGCAGCTTGACCGGGACAGTTTACAATGAGCAGTTCTTC CASSLTGTVYNEQFF
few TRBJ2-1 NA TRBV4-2 TGTGCCAGCAGCCAAGCGGATACAGCCTCGCTCAATGAGCAGTTCTTC CASSQADTASLNEQFF
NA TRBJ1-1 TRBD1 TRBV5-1 TGCGCCAGCAGCTTGGCCGGGACAGGGAGGACTGAAGCTTTCTTT CASSLAGTGRTEAFF
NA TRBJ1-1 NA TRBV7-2 TGTGCCAGCAGCCCCAGACTGGGGGCTGGGACTGAAGCTTTCTTT CASSPRLGAGTEAFF
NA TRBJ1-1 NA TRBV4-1 TGCGCCAGCAGCCTGATAGAGAACACTGAAGCTTTCTTT CASSLIENTEAFF
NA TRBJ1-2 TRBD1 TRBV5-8 TGTGCCAGCAGCTTGCTGGGGGCAGGACAGGGACTCTATGGCTACACCTTC CASSLLGAGQGLYGYTF
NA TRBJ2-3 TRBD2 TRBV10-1 TGCGCCAGCAGCCTAACTAGCGCCGTAGATACGCAGTATTTT CASSLTSAVDTQYF
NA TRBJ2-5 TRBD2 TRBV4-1 TGCGCCAGCAGCCAAACTAGCGCGGAACTAGAGACCCAGTACTTC CASSQTSAELETQYF
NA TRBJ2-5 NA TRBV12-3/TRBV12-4 TGTGCCAGCAGTTCTTCCGAGACCCAGTACTTC CASSSSETQYF
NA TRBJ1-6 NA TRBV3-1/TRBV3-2 TGTGCCAGCAGCTCTTCGGGGGGTTCACCCCTCCACTTT CASSSSGGSPLHF
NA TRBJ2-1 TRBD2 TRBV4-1 TGCGCCAGCAGCCGGTTAGCGGGAGGGGGAAGCTCCTACAATGAGCAGTTCTTC CASSRLAGGGSSYNEQFF
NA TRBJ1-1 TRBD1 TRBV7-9 TGTGCCAGCAGCTTTCCGGGACAGGGAGGTGGGAACACTGAAGCTTTCTTT CASSFPGQGGGNTEAFF
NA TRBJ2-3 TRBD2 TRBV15 TGTGCCACCAGCAAGGGACTAGCGGGAGAAGATACGCAGTATTTT CATSKGLAGEDTQYF
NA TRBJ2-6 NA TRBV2 TGTGCCAGCACCATTTCTGGGGCCAACGTCCTGACTTTC CASTISGANVLTF
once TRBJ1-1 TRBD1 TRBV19 TGTGCCAGTAGTGCCGACAGGGGTGTTGAGGCTTTCTTT CASSADRGVEAFF
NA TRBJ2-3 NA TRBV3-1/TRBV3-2 TGTGCCAGCGAACCCACCGGCGGGTCGCAGTATTTT CASEPTGGSQYF
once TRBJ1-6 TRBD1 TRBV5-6 TGTGCCAGCAGCCTTAAAAGGGGGACAGGGGGAAATTCACCCCTCCACTTT CASSLKRGTGGNSPLHF
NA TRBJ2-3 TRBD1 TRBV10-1 TGCGCCAGCAGTGAGTCGAAATCAGGGGGTCCAGATACGCAGTATTTT CASSESKSGGPDTQYF
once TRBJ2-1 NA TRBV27 TGTGCCAGCAAACCAGGGGAACGCAATGAGCAGTTCTTC CASKPGERNEQFF
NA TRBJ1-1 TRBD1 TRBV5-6 TGTGCCAGCAGCAGACGACAGGGGGCGCGTGAAGCTTTCTTT CASSRRQGAREAFF
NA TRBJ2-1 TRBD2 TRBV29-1 TGCAGCGTTGAGCCAAAGGGACTAGCGGGGAATGAGCAGTTCTTC CSVEPKGLAGNEQFF
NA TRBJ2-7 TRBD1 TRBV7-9 TGTGCCAGCAGCTTACTACAGGGGGCCAACGAGCAGTACTTC CASSLLQGANEQYF
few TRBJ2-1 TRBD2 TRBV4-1 TGCGCCAGCAGCCAAACGGGACTAGGGAATGAGCAGTTCTTC CASSQTGLGNEQFF
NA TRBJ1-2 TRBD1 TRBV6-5 TGTGCCAGCAGACCAGGGGGCAACTATGGCTACACCTTC CASRPGGNYGYTF
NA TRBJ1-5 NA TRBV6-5 TGTGCCAGTTCTCCGGGACTCAATCAGCCCCAGCATTTT CASSPGLNQPQHF
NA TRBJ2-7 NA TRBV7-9 TGTGCCAGCACCAATTTCCCGTCCCCCGAGCAGTACTTC CASTNFPSPEQYF
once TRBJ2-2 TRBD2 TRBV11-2 TGTGCCCTGGAGGGAAGTCTAGCGGGAACCGGGGAGCTGTTTTTT CALEGSLAGTGELFF
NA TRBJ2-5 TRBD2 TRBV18 TGTGCCAGCTCAACACTAGCGGTCCAAGAGACCCAGTACTTC CASSTLAVQETQYF
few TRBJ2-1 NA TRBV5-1 TGCGCCAGCAGCGAGAGAGGCGAACCCTACAATGAGCAGTTCTTC CASSERGEPYNEQFF
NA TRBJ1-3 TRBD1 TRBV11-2 TGTGCCAGCAGCGATGAACAGGGGGCGCCCGGAAACACCATATATTTT CASSDEQGAPGNTIYF
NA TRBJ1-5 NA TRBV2 TGTGCCAGCAGTCGCGGCAATCAGCCCCAGCATTTT CASSRGNQPQHF
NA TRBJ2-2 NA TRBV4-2 TGTGCCAGCAGCCAAGCACCGGGACTGGACAACACCGGGGAGCTGTTTTTT CASSQAPGLDNTGELFF
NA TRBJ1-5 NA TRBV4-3 TGCGCCAGCAGCCAAGAACGGGGATTTATCAGCCCCCAGCATTTT CASSQERGFISPQHF
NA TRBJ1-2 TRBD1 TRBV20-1 TGCAGTGTTGTTACAGGGGGAGGCTACACCTTC CSVVTGGGYTF
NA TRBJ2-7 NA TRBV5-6 TGTGCCAGCAGCTTAGACGGACACCTCTACGAGCAGTACTTC CASSLDGHLYEQYF
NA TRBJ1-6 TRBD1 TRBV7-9 TGTGCCAGCAGCTTAGGGACAGGAACACCAGGGCATTCACCCCTCCACTTT CASSLGTGTPGHSPLHF
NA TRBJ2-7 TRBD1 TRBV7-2 TGTGCCAGCAGCTTAGAAGGACAGGGTTTGTGGGAGCAGTACTTC CASSLEGQGLWEQYF
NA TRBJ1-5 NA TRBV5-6 TGTGCCAGCAGCTTGGGACAGGCAGGATATAGCAATCAGCCCCAGCATTTT CASSLGQAGYSNQPQHF
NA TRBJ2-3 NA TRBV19 TGTGCCAGTTGCCCGAACCCAGGGGACGCAGATACGCAGTATTTT CASCPNPGDADTQYF
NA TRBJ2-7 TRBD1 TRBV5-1 TGCGCCAGCAGCTTGGAGACAGGGGGCTCCTACGAGCAGTACTTC CASSLETGGSYEQYF
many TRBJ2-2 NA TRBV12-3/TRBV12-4 TGTGCCAGCAGCCCCAGTTTGGTCGGGGAGCTGTTTTTT CASSPSLVGELFF
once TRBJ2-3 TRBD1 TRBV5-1 TGCGCCAGCAGCTTCCAGGGGGCAAGAGATACGCAGTATTTT CASSFQGARDTQYF